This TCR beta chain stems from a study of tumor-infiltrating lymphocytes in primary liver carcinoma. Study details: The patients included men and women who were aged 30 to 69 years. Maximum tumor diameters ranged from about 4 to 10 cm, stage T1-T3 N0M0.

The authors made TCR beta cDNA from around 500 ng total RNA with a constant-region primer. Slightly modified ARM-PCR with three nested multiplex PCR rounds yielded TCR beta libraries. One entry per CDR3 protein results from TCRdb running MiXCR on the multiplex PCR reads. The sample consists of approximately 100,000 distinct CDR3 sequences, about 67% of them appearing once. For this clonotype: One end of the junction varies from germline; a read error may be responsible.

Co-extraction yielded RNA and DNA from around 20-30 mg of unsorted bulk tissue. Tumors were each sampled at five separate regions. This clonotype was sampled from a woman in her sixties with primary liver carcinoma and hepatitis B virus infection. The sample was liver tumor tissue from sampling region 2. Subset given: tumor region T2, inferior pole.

CDR3 amino acids: CTSSLLREHRTDTQYF. The CDR3 DNA sequence: TGTACCAGCAGCTTGTTGCGGGAGCATCGCACAGATACGCAGTATTTT. The V and J genes are TRBV11-2 and TRBJ2-3, with TRBD2 matching over 7 bases. Per the germline V gene, CDR1 is SGHAT and CDR2 is FQNNGV. The CDR3 has 16 amino acids.